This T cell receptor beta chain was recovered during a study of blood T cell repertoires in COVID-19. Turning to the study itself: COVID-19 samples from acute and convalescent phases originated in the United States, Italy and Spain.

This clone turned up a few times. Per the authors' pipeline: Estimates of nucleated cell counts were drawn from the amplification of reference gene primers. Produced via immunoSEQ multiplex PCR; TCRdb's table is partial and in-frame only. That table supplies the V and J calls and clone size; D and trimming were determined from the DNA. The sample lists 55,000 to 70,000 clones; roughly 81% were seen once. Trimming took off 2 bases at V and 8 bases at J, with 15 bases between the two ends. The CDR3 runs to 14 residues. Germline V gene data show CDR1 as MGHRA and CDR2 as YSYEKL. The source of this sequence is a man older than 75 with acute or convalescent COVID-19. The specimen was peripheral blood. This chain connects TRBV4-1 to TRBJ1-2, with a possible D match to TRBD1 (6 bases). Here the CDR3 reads CASSQSLAGEGYTF. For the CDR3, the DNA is TGCGCCAGCAGCCAATCGTTGGCAGGGGAAGGCTACACCTTC.